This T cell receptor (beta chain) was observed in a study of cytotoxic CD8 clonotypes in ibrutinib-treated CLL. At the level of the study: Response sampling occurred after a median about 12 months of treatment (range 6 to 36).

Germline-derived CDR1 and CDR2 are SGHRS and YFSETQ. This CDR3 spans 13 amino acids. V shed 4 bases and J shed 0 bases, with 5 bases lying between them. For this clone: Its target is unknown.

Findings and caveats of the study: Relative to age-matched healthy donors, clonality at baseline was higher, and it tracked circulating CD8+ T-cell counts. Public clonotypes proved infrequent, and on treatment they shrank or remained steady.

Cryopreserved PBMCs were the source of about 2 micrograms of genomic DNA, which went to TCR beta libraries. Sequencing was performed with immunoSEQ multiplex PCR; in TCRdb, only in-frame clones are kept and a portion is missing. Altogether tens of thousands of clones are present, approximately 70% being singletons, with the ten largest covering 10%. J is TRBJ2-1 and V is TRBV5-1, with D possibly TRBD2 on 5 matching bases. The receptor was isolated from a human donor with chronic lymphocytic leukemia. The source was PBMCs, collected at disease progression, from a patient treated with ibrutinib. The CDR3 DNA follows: TGCGCCAGCAGCGGGAGCTCCTACAATGAGCAGTTCTTC. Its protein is CASSGSSYNEQFF.